Sequencing of this T cell receptor (beta chain) was carried out in a study of blood T cell repertoires in COVID-19. Study-wide background: Researchers got acute and convalescent COVID-19 samples from the United States, Italy and Spain. From T cells, B-cell-depleted T cells, or PBMCs came the material, which was cDNA or gDNA.

Trimming cost V 4 bases and J 4 bases; bases outside gene matches: 10. Germline values: CDR1 SGHNT, CDR2 YYREEE (reference sequence). This CDR3 spans 17 amino acids. Study processing details: The authors estimated nucleated cell counts from reference gene primer amplification. TCRdb keeps only in-frame clones here, not all; method: immunoSEQ multiplex PCR. D and trimming come from the DNA, and the V and J calls and clone size come from that table. The table has about 81,000 clones, 90% to 95% seen once. The TCR was taken from a human donor with active COVID-19. The donor label of this sample is uncertain. Sequenced material: peripheral blood. The genes are TRBV5-4 and TRBJ2-5, with TRBD2 matching over 13 bases. CDR3 in amino acids: CASSAGTSGISGETQYF. The CDR3, as DNA: TGTGCCAGCAGCGCCGGGACTAGCGGGATTTCGGGAGAGACCCAGTACTTC.